Each of the 17 T cell receptor beta chains below was sequenced from the same sample in a study of T cell repertoires in cytomegalovirus infection. TCRdb fed the reads into MiXCR, producing one record per CDR3 protein. The sample holds fewer than 650,000 distinct CDR3 sequences, 40% seen once. These TCRs' antigens remain unknown. This specimen consisted of cultured PBMCs, obtained from culture after CMV antigen stimulation. These receptors came from a human donor in good health (CMV status not recorded). Some clones in this sample may be carry-over from other donors' samples.

The gene calls are TRBV19 and TRBJ2-3, with D perhaps being TRBD1 or TRBD2 (6 bases each). V gave up 5 bases and J gave up 6 bases, with 18 bases separating them. CDR3 length: 15 residues. Germline CDR1 LNHDA, CDR2 SQIVND (reference sequence). This CDR3 is CASSSTRGGLDTQYF. The CDR3 DNA reads as TGTGCCAGTAGTTCTACGCGAGGGGGGCTGGATACGCAGTATTTT.

The chain uses TRBV20-1 and TRBJ1-5; D gene uncertain. V was trimmed by 2 bases and J by 3 bases, leaving 8 bases between them. The CDR3 covers 13 residues. Per the germline V gene, CDR1 is DFQATT and CDR2 is SNEGSKA (reference sequence). CDR3 sequence reads: CSARSSLNQPQHF. As DNA, the CDR3 is TGCAGTGCTAGATCCTCACTCAATCAGCCCCAGCATTTT.

The chain couples TRBV7-8 to TRBJ2-3; possible D gene TRBD1, 5 bases. Trimming took 6 bases from V and 0 from J, leaving 22 bases between them. Looked up from germline, CDR1 is SGHVS and CDR2 is FQNEAQ. CDR3 length equals 18 residues. The DNA of the CDR3 is TGTGCCAGCAGACTTCTCGCAGGGTCCCGCTATAGCACAGATACGCAGTATTTT. This gives the protein CASRLLAGSRYSTDTQYF.

About this clonotype: Germline is not matched at one junction end, which may reflect a read error. This rearrangement joins TRBV7-2 to TRBJ1-4; D gene ambiguous. There are 16 residues in the CDR3. Germline V gene sequence: CDR1 SGHTA, CDR2 FQGNSA. CDR3: CASAMRSLTTNETLFF. Written as DNA, the CDR3 is TGTGCCAGCGCTATGAGGAGCCTTACAACTAATGAAACACTGTTTTTT.

The chain recombines TRBV6-1 with TRBJ2-1, with a tentative D call TRBD2 (7 bases). Per the germline V gene, CDR1 is MNHNS and CDR2 is SASEGT. CDR3 size: 15 residues. V was clipped by 3 bases and J by 5 bases, with 14 bases between them. The CDR3 DNA reads TGTGCCAGCAGTGAGGCGGGGGCGTGGGACAATGAGCAGTTCTTC. Translation gives CASSEAGAWDNEQFF.

V and J are TRBV4-1 and TRBJ2-7, with D unresolved. V was cut by 0 bases and J by 3 bases, with 6 bases left in between. This CDR3 comprises 13 residues. The germline CDR1 and CDR2 sequences are MGHRA and YSYEKL. The CDR3 loop is CASSQDNSYEQYF. The CDR3 DNA sequence: TGCGCCAGCAGCCAAGATAACAGCTACGAGCAGTACTTC.

This chain joins TRBV7-9 and TRBJ1-1; TRBD1 is a possible D gene (6 bases). This CDR3 is 11 amino acids long. Germline loops: CDR1 SEHNR, CDR2 FQNEAQ (reference sequence). V was pared by 5 bases and J by 9 bases, with 10 bases between. Here the CDR3 reads CASSRRGKAFF. The CDR3 nucleotides read TGTGCCAGCAGCCGCAGGGGAAAAGCTTTCTTT.

CDR3 nucleotides: TGTGCCAGCAGCCAGTTTAGCGGGGAATCTGGGGCCAACGTCCTGACTTTC. Protein: CASSQFSGESGANVLTF. The chain couples TRBV4-2 to TRBJ2-6; the match to TRBD2 covers 8 bases. V was pared by 3 bases and J by 1 base, with 5 bases of the junction left unmatched. The CDR3 has 17 amino acids. Germline lookup yields CDR1 LGHNA and CDR2 YNFKEQ.

This clonotype was seen many times. This sequence joins TRBV7-2 and TRBJ2-1, with 11 bases that match TRBD2. Looked up from germline, CDR1 is SGHTA and CDR2 is FQGNSA. The CDR3 has 16 residues. V was clipped by 5 bases and J by 4 bases; unmatched bases: 7. CDR3 nucleotide sequence: TGTGCCAGCAGCCCATTAGCGGGAGGGCATTACAATGAGCAGTTCTTC. It encodes CASSPLAGGHYNEQFF.

This clonotype was counted many times. V and J are TRBV7-2 and TRBJ2-2; either TRBD1 or TRBD2 may fit D (5 bases each). V lost 5 bases, J lost 6 bases, and 16 bases lay in between. The CDR3 runs 15 residues. Germline V gene sequence: CDR1 SGHTA, CDR2 FQGNSA. The CDR3 loop is CASSLTYRGAGELFF. The CDR3 DNA reads as TGTGCCAGCAGCCTCACCTATCGGGGCGCCGGGGAGCTGTTTTTT.

This rearrangement joins TRBV2 to TRBJ1-5; unclear D gene. Germline V gene data show CDR1 as SNHLY and CDR2 as FYNNEI. V dropped 11 bases and J dropped 8 bases, with 7 bases sitting between them. This CDR3 comprises 9 residues. This chain's CDR3 is CACGEPQHF. CDR3 in DNA: TGTGCCTGTGGGGAGCCCCAGCATTTT. The variable domain in full, with the rest retrieved from reference TRBV2 and TRBJ1-5, is EPEVTQTPSHQVTQMGQEVILRCVPISNHLYFYWYRQILGQKVEFLVSFYNNEISEKSEIFDDQFSVERPDGSNFTLKIRSTKLEDSAMYFCACGEPQHFGDGTRLSIL.

The chain has TRBV20-1 and TRBJ1-1; 7 bases agree with TRBD1. The CDR3 spans 14 residues. V trimming: 3 bases; J trimming: 0 bases; junction bases outside the gene matches: 4. Germline V gene sequence: CDR1 DFQATT, CDR2 SNEGSKA (reference sequence). The CDR3 here is CSASSGGLNTEAFF. CDR3 coding DNA: TGCAGTGCTAGCTCAGGGGGTCTGAACACTGAAGCTTTCTTT.

The chain joins TRBV2 to TRBJ1-1; D is ambiguous. Germline CDR1 SNHLY, CDR2 FYNNEI. The CDR3 is 15 amino acids. V was cut by 4 bases and J by 5 bases, with 17 bases left in between. The CDR3 DNA is TGTGCCAGCAGTGTCCAAGGCAGTCTGGGGACTGAAGCTTTCTTT. Translating it yields CASSVQGSLGTEAFF.

V and J are TRBV5-4 and TRBJ2-3, with 9 bases matching TRBD1. The V gene end was trimmed by 4 bases and the J gene end by 6 bases; junction bases not matched to a gene: 6. Germline CDR1 and CDR2: SGHNT and YYREEE (reference sequence). CDR3 length equals 14 residues. The CDR3 loop is CASSPDRGSDTQYF. The CDR3 DNA reads as TGTGCCAGCAGCCCGGACAGGGGAAGCGATACGCAGTATTTT.

V usage is TRBV12-3 or TRBV12-4 and J usage is TRBJ1-1, with TRBD1 matching 9 bases. This CDR3 spans 17 amino acids. The trim removed 5 bases at V and 0 bases at J, leaving 10 bases unmatched. The CDR3 bases are TGTGCCAGCAGTCCTCGGACAGGGGAGGGGTTGAACACTGAAGCTTTCTTT. Encoded protein: CASSPRTGEGLNTEAFF.

This clonotype was seen more than once but under ten times. Here the CDR3 reads CASSEVDGQAGRVAYNSPLHF. CDR3 DNA sequence: TGTGCCAGCAGTGAAGTGGACGGACAGGCGGGTAGAGTCGCCTATAATTCACCCCTCCACTTT. The chain uses TRBV6-1 and TRBJ1-6, with 7 nucleotides matching TRBD1. This CDR3 has 21 amino acids. The germline gives CDR1 MNHNS, CDR2 SASEGT. Losses at the gene ends were 1 base for V and 2 bases for J; bases not matched to a gene: 17.

J is TRBJ2-3 and V is TRBV6-5; 7 nucleotides align to TRBD1. The germline V gene has CDR1 MNHEY and CDR2 SVGAGI. This CDR3 is 15 amino acids long. J lost 6 bases, V lost 2 bases, and 8 bases had no gene match. Written as DNA, the CDR3 is TGTGCCAGCAGTTACGGGACAGCCCTCAGGGATACGCAGTATTTT. Translated: CASSYGTALRDTQYF.